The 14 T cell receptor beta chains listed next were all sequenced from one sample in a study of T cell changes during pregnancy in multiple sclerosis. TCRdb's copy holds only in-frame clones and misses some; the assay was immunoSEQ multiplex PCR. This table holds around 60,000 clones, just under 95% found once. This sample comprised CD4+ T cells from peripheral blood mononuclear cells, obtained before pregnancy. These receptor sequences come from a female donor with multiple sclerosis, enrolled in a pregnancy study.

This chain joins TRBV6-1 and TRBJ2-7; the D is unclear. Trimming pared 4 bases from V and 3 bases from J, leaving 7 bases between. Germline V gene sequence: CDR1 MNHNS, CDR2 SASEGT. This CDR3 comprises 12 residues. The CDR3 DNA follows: TGTGCCAGCAGTGGAGGTAGCTACGAGCAGTACTTC. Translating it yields CASSGGSYEQYF.

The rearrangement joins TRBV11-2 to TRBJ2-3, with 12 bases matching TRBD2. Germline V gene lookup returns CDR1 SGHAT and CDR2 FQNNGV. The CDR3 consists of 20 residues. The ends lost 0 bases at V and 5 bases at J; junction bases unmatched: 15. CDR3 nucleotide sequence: TGTGCCAGCAGCTTAGAGTTTTTAGCTAGCGGGAGGGCCGTTCAAGATACGCAGTATTTT. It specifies CASSLEFLASGRAVQDTQYF.

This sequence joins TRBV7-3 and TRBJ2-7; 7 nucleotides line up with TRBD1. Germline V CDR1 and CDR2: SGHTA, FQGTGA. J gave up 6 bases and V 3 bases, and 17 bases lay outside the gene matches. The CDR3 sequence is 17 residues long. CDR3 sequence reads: CASSFLPRQGVLTEQYF. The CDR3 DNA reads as TGTGCCAGCAGCTTCCTCCCTCGACAGGGCGTTTTAACCGAGCAGTACTTC.

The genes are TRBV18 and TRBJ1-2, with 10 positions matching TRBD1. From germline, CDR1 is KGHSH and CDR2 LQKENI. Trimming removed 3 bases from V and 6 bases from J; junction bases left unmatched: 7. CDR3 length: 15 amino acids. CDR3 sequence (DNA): TGTGCCAGCTCACCCCGCCAAGACAGGGGGCATGGCTACACCTTC. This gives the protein CASSPRQDRGHGYTF.

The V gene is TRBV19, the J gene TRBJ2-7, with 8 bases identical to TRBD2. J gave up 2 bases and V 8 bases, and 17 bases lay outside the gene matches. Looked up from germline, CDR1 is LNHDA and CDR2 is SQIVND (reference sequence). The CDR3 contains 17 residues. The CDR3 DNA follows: TGTGCCAGTCAGAGAGGGGGTAGCGGGGCTAAGACCTACGAGCAGTACTTC. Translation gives CASQRGGSGAKTYEQYF.

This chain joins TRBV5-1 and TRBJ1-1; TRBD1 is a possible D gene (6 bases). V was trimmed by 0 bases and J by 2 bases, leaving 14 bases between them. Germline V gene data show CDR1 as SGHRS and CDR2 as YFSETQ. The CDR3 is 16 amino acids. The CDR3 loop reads CASSLGMGASNTEAFF. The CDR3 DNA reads TGCGCCAGCAGCTTGGGGATGGGGGCCTCTAACACTGAAGCTTTCTTT.

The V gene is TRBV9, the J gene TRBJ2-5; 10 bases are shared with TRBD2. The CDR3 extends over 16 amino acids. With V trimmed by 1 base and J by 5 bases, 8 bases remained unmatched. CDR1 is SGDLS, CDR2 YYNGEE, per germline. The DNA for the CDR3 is TGTGCCAGCAGCGTATTAGCGGGAGGTATCGAGGAGACCCAGTACTTC. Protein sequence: CASSVLAGGIEETQYF.

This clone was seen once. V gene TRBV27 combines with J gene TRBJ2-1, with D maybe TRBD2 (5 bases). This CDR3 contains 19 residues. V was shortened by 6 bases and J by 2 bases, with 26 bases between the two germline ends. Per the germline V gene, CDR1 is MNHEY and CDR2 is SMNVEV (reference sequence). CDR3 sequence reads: CASSREVASWAPAYNEQFF. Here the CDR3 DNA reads TGTGCCAGCAGCCGTGAGGTGGCTAGCTGGGCTCCCGCCTACAATGAGCAGTTCTTC.

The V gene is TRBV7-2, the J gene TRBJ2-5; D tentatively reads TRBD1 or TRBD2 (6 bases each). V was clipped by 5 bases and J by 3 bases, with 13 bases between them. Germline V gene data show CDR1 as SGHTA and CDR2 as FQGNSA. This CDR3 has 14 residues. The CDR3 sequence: CASSLGGQEETQYF. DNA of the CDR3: TGTGCCAGCAGCCTAGGGGGGCAGGAAGAGACCCAGTACTTC.

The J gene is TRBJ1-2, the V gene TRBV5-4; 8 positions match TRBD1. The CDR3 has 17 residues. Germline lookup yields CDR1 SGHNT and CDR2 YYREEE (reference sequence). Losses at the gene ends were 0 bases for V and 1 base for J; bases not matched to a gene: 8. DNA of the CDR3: TGTGCCAGCAGCTTGGAGCCAGGGGGCCTGGGTAACTATGGCTACACCTTC. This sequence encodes CASSLEPGGLGNYGYTF. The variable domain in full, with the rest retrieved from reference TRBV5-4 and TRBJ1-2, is ETGVTQSPTHLIKTRGQQVTLRCSSQSGHNTVSWYQQALGQGPQFIFQYYREEENGRGNFPPRFSGLQFPNYSSELNVNALELDDSALYLCASSLEPGGLGNYGYTFGSGTRLTVV.

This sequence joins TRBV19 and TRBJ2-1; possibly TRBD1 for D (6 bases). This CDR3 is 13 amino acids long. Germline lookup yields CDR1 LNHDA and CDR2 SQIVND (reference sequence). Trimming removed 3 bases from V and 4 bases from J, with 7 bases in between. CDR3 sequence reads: CASSIRGYNEQFF. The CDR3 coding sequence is TGTGCCAGTAGTATCAGGGGATACAATGAGCAGTTCTTC.

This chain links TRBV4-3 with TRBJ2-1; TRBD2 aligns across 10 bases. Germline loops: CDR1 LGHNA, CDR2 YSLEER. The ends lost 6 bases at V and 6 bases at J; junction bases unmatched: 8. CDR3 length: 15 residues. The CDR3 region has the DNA TGCGCCAGCAGGGGGAGCGGGAGGGCCGCCAATGAGCAGTTCTTC. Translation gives CASRGSGRAANEQFF.

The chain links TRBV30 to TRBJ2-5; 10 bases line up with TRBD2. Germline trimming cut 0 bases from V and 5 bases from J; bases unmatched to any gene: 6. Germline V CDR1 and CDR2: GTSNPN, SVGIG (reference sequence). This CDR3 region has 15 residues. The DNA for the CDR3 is TGTGCCTGGAGTGTCGCTAGCGGGAGTGGTGAGACCCAGTACTTC. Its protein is CAWSVASGSGETQYF.

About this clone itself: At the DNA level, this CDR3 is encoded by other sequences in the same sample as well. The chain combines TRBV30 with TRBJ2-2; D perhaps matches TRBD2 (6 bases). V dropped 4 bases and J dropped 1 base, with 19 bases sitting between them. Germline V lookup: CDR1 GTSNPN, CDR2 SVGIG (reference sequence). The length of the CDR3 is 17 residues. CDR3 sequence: CAWKMGRSGLNTGELFF. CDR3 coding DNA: TGTGCCTGGAAAATGGGGAGGAGCGGGTTGAACACCGGGGAGCTGTTTTTT.